Each of the 24 T cell receptor beta chains below was sequenced from the same sample in a study of molecular identifiers for immune sequencing clone quantification listed by TCRdb under 2018. Library generation was performed with PCR. The listed sequencing device is Illumina HiSeq 4000. TCRdb trimmed public reads at Q25 via fastp, called clones via MiXCR and kept in-frame beta chains. Each entry is one CDR3 protein sequence, shown with its most common DNA and genes. A total of about 63,000 distinct CDR3 sequences appear in this sample, 15% to 20% of them only once. Under 1.5% of the sample rests with the top ten. Source material: naive CD8+ T cells from blood, with Jurkat cell RNA spiked in. The cell subset or site label of this sample denotes: FACS-sorted CD8+CD4-CCR7+CD45RA+ naive T cells. All receptors derive from a human donor in good health. Some libraries in this study had Jurkat cell RNA spiked in.

This clonotype was counted a few times. The CDR3 protein is CASRLTGGLGDTQYF. CDR3 nucleotide sequence: TGTGCCAGCAGATTAACAGGGGGCCTCGGAGATACGCAGTATTTT. This chain uses TRBV6-1 with TRBJ2-3, with 9 bases that match TRBD1. V lost 6 bases and J lost 5; bases outside the gene matches: 9. From germline, CDR1 is MNHNS and CDR2 SASEGT. This CDR3 has 15 amino acids.

This clonotype was counted ten times or more. The chain recombines TRBV28 with TRBJ2-2; D not certain. Trimming removed 2 bases at V and 6 bases at J, with 13 bases between. The CDR3 runs to 15 residues. Germline V gene lookup returns CDR1 MDHEN and CDR2 SYDVKM. The DNA of the CDR3 is TGTGCCAGCAGTTTAACATCGCTAGGGCCCGGGGAGCTGTTTTTT. It is translated as CASSLTSLGPGELFF.

There are many counts of this clonotype. The V call is TRBV6-6, the J call TRBJ1-2; D unresolved. V lost 5 bases, J lost 2 bases, and 3 bases lay in between. Germline loops: CDR1 MNHNY, CDR2 SVGAGI (reference sequence). The CDR3 extends over 11 amino acids. In DNA form, the CDR3 reads TGTGCCAGCAGTGTGAACTATGGCTACACCTTC. Translated: CASSVNYGYTF.

Ten or more counts support this clonotype. V and J are TRBV3-1 and TRBJ2-6, with D perhaps matching TRBD1 (6 bases). This CDR3 comprises 16 residues. The V end was cut by 2 bases, the J end by 2 bases, with 10 bases between. Germline V gene data show CDR1 as LGHDT and CDR2 as YNNKEL (reference sequence). The CDR3, as DNA: TGTGCCAGCAGCCAACGTTGGGGGCCTGGGGCCAACGTCCTGACTTTC. This translates into CASSQRWGPGANVLTF.

This clonotype showed up many times. The genes are TRBV4-3 and TRBJ2-3, with D tentatively TRBD1 (6 bases). The CDR3 runs to 15 residues. Germline V gene sequence: CDR1 LGHNA, CDR2 YSLEER. V was pared by 1 base and J by 1 base, with 9 bases between. CDR3 sequence (DNA): TGCGCCAGCAGCCAAGGGGACACGGGCACAGATACGCAGTATTTT. As protein: CASSQGDTGTDTQYF.

Note on this clonotype: This may arise from a read error, as a much more abundant clone is one base away. The chain recombines TRBV27 with TRBJ2-2, with D perhaps TRBD2 (5 bases). Germline V lookup: CDR1 MNHEY, CDR2 SMNVEV (reference sequence). The CDR3 runs 15 residues. CDR3 amino acids: CASSFLNSPAGELSF. CDR3 nucleotide sequence: TGTGCCAGCAGTTTTCTCAATTCGCCGGCCGGGGAGCTGTCTTTT.

Concerning this clonotype itself: Given a much more abundant clone one base away, this may be a read error. Since no conserved phenylalanine or tryptophan closes the CDR3, a read error is the likely cause. J is TRBJ1-1 and V is TRBV4-1, with TRBD1 as a possible D gene (6 bases). CDR1 and CDR2 from the germline V gene are MGHRA and YSYEKL. The CDR3 length is 14 residues. V was clipped by 3 bases and J by 7 bases, with 15 bases between them. The CDR3 region has the DNA TGCGCCAGCAGCCAGGCTACAGGGATACATGAAGCTTTCCTT. Its protein product is CASSQATGIHEAFL.

This clonotype occurred many times. The V gene is TRBV5-6, the J gene TRBJ2-2; 11 bases align to TRBD2. Germline CDR1 is SGHDT and CDR2 is YYEEEE. There are 18 residues in the CDR3. V shed 3 bases and J 0 bases; nucleotides not matched to a gene: 7. CDR3 bases: TGTGCCAGCAGCTCACTAGCGGGAGATTCGCCGAACACCGGGGAGCTGTTTTTT. Its translation is CASSSLAGDSPNTGELFF. The full variable domain, in which reference TRBV5-6 and TRBJ2-2 provide the parts outside the CDR3, is DAGVTQSPTHLIKTRGQQVTLRCSPKSGHDTVSWYQQALGQGPQFIFQYYEEEERQRGNFPDRFSGHQFPNYSSELNVNALLLGDSALYLCASSSLAGDSPNTGELFFGEGSRLTVL.

This clonotype was recorded many times. This chain joins TRBV14 and TRBJ2-3; D is perhaps TRBD2 (6 bases). The CDR3 contains 13 residues. CDR1 SGHDN and CDR2 FVKESK come from the germline V gene. V lost 2 bases to trimming and J lost 6 bases, with 9 bases between them. The CDR3 sequence is CASSQTLADTQYF. The CDR3 DNA sequence: TGTGCCAGCAGCCAAACCCTAGCGGATACGCAGTATTTT.

In the case of this clonotype: A much larger clone lies a single base off, so this may be a read error. The chain uses TRBV12-3 or TRBV12-4 and TRBJ1-1; 8 positions agree with TRBD1. The CDR3 has 15 residues. The CDR3 DNA is TGTGCCAGCAGTTTTGGTTATTCAGGGGGCACTGAAGCTCTCTTT. Its protein product is CASSFGYSGGTEALF.

This clonotype was seen ten or more times. The chain combines TRBV6-1 with TRBJ1-5, with a weak D call TRBD1 (6 bases). The CDR3 extends over 17 amino acids. Germline V lookup: CDR1 MNHNS, CDR2 SASEGT. Trimming left V 0 bases short and J 1 base short, with 13 bases between. The chain's CDR3 is CASSEAFGGASNQPQHF. The CDR3, as DNA: TGTGCCAGCAGTGAAGCGTTTGGGGGCGCGAGCAATCAGCCCCAGCATTTT.

This clonotype was seen a handful of times. The rearrangement joins TRBV27 to TRBJ1-5; TRBD1 might be the D (5 bases). Trimming left V 2 bases short and J 6 bases short, with 11 bases between. The length of the CDR3 is 14 residues. CDR1 and CDR2 from the germline V gene are MNHEY and SMNVEV (reference sequence). The CDR3 spells CASSLQGVGQPQHF. The CDR3, as DNA: TGTGCCAGCAGTTTACAAGGGGTAGGTCAGCCCCAGCATTTT.

Many counts were recorded for this clonotype. The rearrangement uses TRBV29-1 and TRBJ2-5, with D unclear. Germline V gives CDR1 SQVTM, CDR2 ANQGSEA. The germline V and J ends were trimmed by 3 bases and 0 bases, with 8 bases remaining between them. The CDR3 length is 13 residues. The CDR3 loop is CSVEIPNQETQYF. In DNA, the CDR3 is TGCAGCGTTGAGATCCCCAACCAAGAGACCCAGTACTTC.

This clonotype came up many times. The genes are TRBV28 and TRBJ1-1; unclear D gene. The CDR3 has 13 residues. The V gene's germline CDR1 is MDHEN and CDR2 SYDVKM. With 6 bases removed from V and 2 bases from J, the gap between germline ends came to 10 bases. The CDR3 region is CASSPAGNTEAFF. CDR3 DNA sequence: TGTGCCAGCAGCCCCGCCGGTAACACTGAAGCTTTCTTT.

This clonotype has at least ten counts. The rearrangement uses TRBV4-1 and TRBJ2-7; no clear D. This CDR3 spans 14 amino acids. The V end was cut by 4 bases, the J end by 0 bases, with 10 bases between. Germline CDR1 reads MGHRA; CDR2 reads YSYEKL. The CDR3 reads CASSPQASSYEQYF. The CDR3 DNA sequence: TGCGCCAGCAGCCCGCAGGCCTCCTCCTACGAGCAGTACTTC.

This clonotype was seen many times. The rearrangement links TRBV27 to TRBJ2-7; D is uncertain. The ends were cut back, 0 bases at V and 3 bases at J, with 15 bases in the middle. Germline values: CDR1 MNHEY, CDR2 SMNVEV (reference sequence). The CDR3 loop spans 16 amino acids. The CDR3 nucleotides are TGTGCCAGCAGTTTATCGAAAACGGTCCCTAGCTACGAGCAGTACTTC. This codes for CASSLSKTVPSYEQYF.

This clonotype has just a few counts. The V gene is TRBV2, the J gene TRBJ2-1; TRBD2 might be the D (5 bases). Trimming removed 4 bases at V and 2 bases at J, with 12 bases between. Germline lookup yields CDR1 SNHLY and CDR2 FYNNEI. CDR3 length: 15 amino acids. The CDR3 DNA reads TGTGCCAGCAGTGTTGTCCCGGGGACCTACAATGAGCAGTTCTTC. This encodes CASSVVPGTYNEQFF.

This clonotype was observed at least ten times. The chain combines TRBV27 with TRBJ2-5; 8 bases fit TRBD1. This CDR3 region has 15 residues. Per the germline V gene, CDR1 is MNHEY and CDR2 is SMNVEV (reference sequence). V dropped 6 bases and J dropped 1; count of bases not matched to a gene: 7. The CDR3 DNA reads as TGTGCCAGCAGCCCTCCCGGACAGGGCCAAGAGACCCAGTACTTC. This codes for CASSPPGQGQETQYF.

This clonotype was picked up a small number of times. This chain joins TRBV13 and TRBJ2-3; the D is unclear. CDR3 length equals 15 residues. Between the trimmed V and J ends, which lost 5 bases and 2 bases, there was a span of 14 bases. CDR1 and CDR2 (germline): PRHDT, FYEKMQ (reference sequence). DNA of the CDR3: TGTGCCAGCAGCCAACTACAGAACCCCACAGATACGCAGTATTTT. Translation gives CASSQLQNPTDTQYF.

This clonotype has at least ten counts. The chain couples TRBV20-1 to TRBJ2-1; TRBD1 matches 8 bases. The CDR3 loop spans 13 amino acids. Trimming cost V 6 bases and J 4 bases; bases outside gene matches: 5. CDR1 DFQATT and CDR2 SNEGSKA come from the germline V gene (reference sequence). CDR3 nucleotide sequence: TGCAGTGCATCAGGGGGCGGTTACAATGAGCAGTTCTTC. It specifies CSASGGGYNEQFF.

V gene TRBV27 combines with J gene TRBJ2-3; 11 bases line up with TRBD2. CDR1 MNHEY and CDR2 SMNVEV come from the germline V gene (reference sequence). The trim removed 4 bases at V and 6 bases at J, leaving 9 bases unmatched. This CDR3 has 16 residues. DNA of the CDR3: TGTGCCAGCAGTTCCCCCGGGACTAGCGGTTGGGATACGCAGTATTTT. Its protein is CASSSPGTSGWDTQYF.

The genes are TRBV19 and TRBJ2-5; TRBD2 agrees at 9 bases. The CDR3 loop spans 15 amino acids. V was pared by 4 bases and J by 1 base, with 4 bases of the junction left unmatched. Germline V lookup: CDR1 LNHDA, CDR2 SQIVND (reference sequence). DNA for the CDR3: TGTGCCAGTAGTAACCCAGCGGGGGGCCAAGAGACCCAGTACTTC. Amino acids: CASSNPAGGQETQYF.

This chain links TRBV7-6 with TRBJ2-1; maybe TRBD2 (6 bases). V was pared by 1 base and J by 2 bases, with 12 bases between. Germline lookup yields CDR1 SGHVS and CDR2 FNYEAQ. The CDR3 contains 16 residues. This CDR3 is CASSLGGGITYNEQFF. The CDR3 nucleotides are TGTGCCAGCAGCTTAGGCGGCGGGATCACCTACAATGAGCAGTTCTTC.

Details on this clonotype: This may be a read error, as it is one base from a much larger clone. The chain links TRBV23-1 to TRBJ2-5, with 10 nucleotides matching TRBD1. TRBV23-1 is an ORF, with its function uncertain. The CDR3 totals 14 residues. The CDR3 reads CASGQYGTGVAQYF. As DNA, the CDR3 is TGCGCCAGCGGTCAATACGGGACAGGGGTGGCCCAGTACTTC.